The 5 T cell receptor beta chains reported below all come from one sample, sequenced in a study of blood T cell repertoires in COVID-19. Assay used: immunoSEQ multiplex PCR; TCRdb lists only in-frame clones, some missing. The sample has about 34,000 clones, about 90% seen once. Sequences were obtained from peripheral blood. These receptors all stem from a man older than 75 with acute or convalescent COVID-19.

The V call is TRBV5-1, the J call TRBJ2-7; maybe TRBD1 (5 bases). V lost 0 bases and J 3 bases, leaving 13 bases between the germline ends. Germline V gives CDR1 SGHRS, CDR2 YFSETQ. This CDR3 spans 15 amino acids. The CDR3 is CASSLGGAMFYEQYF. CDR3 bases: TGCGCCAGCAGCTTGGGTGGGGCAATGTTCTACGAGCAGTACTTC.

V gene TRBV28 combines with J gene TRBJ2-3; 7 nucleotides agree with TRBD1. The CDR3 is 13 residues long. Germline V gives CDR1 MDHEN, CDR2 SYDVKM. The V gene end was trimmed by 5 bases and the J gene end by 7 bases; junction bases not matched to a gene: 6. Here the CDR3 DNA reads TGTGCCAGCAGTGACAGGGCCCCGAATACGCAGTATTTT. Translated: CASSDRAPNTQYF.

The CDR3 DNA reads TGTGCCAGCAGCGGAAGAGGACAGGGAAGGGTATACGAGCAGTACTTC. Translating gives CASSGRGQGRVYEQYF. This chain connects TRBV11-2 to TRBJ2-7; TRBD1 matches at 8 bases. CDR3 length: 16 amino acids. J gave up 4 bases and V 5 bases, and 13 bases lay outside the gene matches. Germline loops: CDR1 SGHAT, CDR2 FQNNGV.

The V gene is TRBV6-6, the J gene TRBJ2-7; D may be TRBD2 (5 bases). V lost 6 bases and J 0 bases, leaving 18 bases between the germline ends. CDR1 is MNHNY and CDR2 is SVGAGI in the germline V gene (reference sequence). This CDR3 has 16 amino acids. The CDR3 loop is CASSSSWTGSSYEQYF. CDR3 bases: TGTGCCAGCAGCTCGTCCTGGACGGGGAGCTCCTACGAGCAGTACTTC.

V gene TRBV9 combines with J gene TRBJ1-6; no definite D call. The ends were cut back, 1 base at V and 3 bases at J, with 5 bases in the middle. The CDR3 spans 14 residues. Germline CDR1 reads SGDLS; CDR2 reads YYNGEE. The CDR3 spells CASSVRSYNSPLHF. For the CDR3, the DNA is TGTGCCAGCAGCGTACGGAGCTATAATTCACCCCTCCACTTT.